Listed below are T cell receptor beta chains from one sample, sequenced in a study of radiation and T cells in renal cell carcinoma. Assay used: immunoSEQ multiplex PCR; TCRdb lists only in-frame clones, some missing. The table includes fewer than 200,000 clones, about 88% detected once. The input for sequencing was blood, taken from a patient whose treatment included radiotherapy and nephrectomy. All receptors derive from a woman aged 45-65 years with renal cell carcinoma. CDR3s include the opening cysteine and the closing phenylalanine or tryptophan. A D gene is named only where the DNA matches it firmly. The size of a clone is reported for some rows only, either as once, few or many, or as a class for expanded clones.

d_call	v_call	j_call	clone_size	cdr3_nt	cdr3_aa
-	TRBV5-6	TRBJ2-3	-	TGTGCCAGCAGCTCCGGGCGGCGGTTCACGAGGGATACGCAGTATTTT	CASSSGRRFTRDTQYF
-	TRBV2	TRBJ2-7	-	TGTGCCAGCAAACAGATCTACGAGCAGTACTTC	CASKQIYEQYF
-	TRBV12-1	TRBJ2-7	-	TGTGCCAGCAGCTTTGAACTAGCGGGGTCTCCCTACGAGCAGTACTTC	CASSFELAGSPYEQYF
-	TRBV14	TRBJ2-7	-	TGTGCCAGCAGCCTTTCCGGGACCTACTCCTACGAGCAGTACTTC	CASSLSGTYSYEQYF
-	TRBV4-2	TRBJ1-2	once	TGTGCCAGCAGCCAAGATTCGGAGGGGGGCGGCTATGGCTACACCTTC	CASSQDSEGGGYGYTF
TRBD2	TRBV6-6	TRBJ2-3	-	TGTGCCAGCAGTATTAGCGGGGGGGCGTATACGCAGTATTTT	CASSISGGAYTQYF
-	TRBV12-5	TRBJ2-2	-	TGTGCTAGTGGTTTTGTGGAAAGGGAGACCGGGGAGCTGTTTTTT	CASGFVERETGELFF
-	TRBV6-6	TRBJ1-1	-	TGTGCCAGCAGCCGGCCGGGGAACACTGAAGCTTTCTTT	CASSRPGNTEAFF
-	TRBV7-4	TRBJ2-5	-	TGTGCCAGCAGCTTAGGGACAGAGAAAGAGACCCAGTACTTC	CASSLGTEKETQYF
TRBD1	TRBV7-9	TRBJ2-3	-	TGTGCCAGCAGCTTAGTTCCCGGGGCAGGGGGCAGGTCAGATACGCAGTATTTT	CASSLVPGAGGRSDTQYF
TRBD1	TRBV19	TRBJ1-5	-	TGTGCCAGTAGTATTTCAAGGACAGGTTCTGGGGAGCCCCAGCATTTT	CASSISRTGSGEPQHF
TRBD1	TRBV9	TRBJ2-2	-	TGTGCCAGCAGCACCAGGACAGGGGGCGCCGGGGAGCTGTTTTTT	CASSTRTGGAGELFF
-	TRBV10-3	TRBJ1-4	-	TGTGCCATCAGTAGGGAGGAGGGAGAAAAACTGTTTTTT	CAISREEGEKLFF
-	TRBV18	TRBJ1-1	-	TGTGCCAGCTCACCCCCCCAGTATCCCACTGAAGCTTTCTTT	CASSPPQYPTEAFF
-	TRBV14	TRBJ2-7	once	TGTGCCAGCAGCCCCGGACAGTTCTACTACGAGCAGTACTTC	CASSPGQFYYEQYF
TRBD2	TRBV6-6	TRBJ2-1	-	TGTGCCAGCAGCCCCGGGACTAGCGGGGGGCCCGAGCAGTTCTTC	CASSPGTSGGPEQFF
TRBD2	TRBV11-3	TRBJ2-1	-	TGTGCCAGCAGTCCCGGGGGGTCCCACAATGAGCAGTTCTTC	CASSPGGSHNEQFF
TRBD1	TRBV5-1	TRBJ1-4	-	TGCGCCAGCAGCTTGGACAGGGGGGCTGAAAAACTGTTTTTT	CASSLDRGAEKLFF
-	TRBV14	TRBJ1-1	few	TGTGCCAGCAGCTTCGCGCAAAACACTGAAGCTTTCTTT	CASSFAQNTEAFF
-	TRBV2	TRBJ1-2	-	TGTGCCAGCGAGGCAAGTAACTATGGCTACACCTTC	CASEASNYGYTF
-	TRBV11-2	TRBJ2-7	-	TGTGCCAGCAGCTTAGAAGCGTGGGGGTCCTACGAGCAGTACTTC	CASSLEAWGSYEQYF
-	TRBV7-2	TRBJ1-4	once	TGTGCCAGCACCCTGAGAGCAACTAATGAAAAACTGTTTTTT	CASTLRATNEKLFF
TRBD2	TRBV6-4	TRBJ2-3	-	TGTGCCAGCAGGATGACTAGCGGGGGCACAGATACGCAGTATTTT	CASRMTSGGTDTQYF
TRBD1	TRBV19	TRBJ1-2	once	TGTGCCAGTAGTACCGGGGACAGCCGGCTTTATGGCTACACCTTC	CASSTGDSRLYGYTF
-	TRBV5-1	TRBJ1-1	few	TGCGCCAGCAGCTTGGACGGTTTGGGGGAAGCTTTCTTT	CASSLDGLGEAFF
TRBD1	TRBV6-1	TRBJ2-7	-	TGTGCCAGCAGCGAGGGGACAGGGAGGGTCGAGCAGTACTTC	CASSEGTGRVEQYF
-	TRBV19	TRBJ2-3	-	TGTGCCAGTAGTATAAGAGGGCAGACTACAGATACGCAGTATTTT	CASSIRGQTTDTQYF
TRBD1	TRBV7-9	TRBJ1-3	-	TGTGCCAGCAGCTACCAACGACAGGGGAGAAACACCATATATTTT	CASSYQRQGRNTIYF
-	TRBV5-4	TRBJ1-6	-	TGTGCCAGCAGCTCCACAGGGATCGCCTATAATTCACCCCTCCACTTT	CASSSTGIAYNSPLHF
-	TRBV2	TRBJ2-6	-	TGTGCCAGCAGTGTCGGCAGGGTTCCTGGGGCCAACGTCCTGACTTTC	CASSVGRVPGANVLTF
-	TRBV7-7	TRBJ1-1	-	TGTGCTAGCAGCCTGGGAGAGAACACTGAAGCTTTCTTT	CASSLGENTEAFF
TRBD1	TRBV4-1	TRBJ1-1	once	TGCGCCAGCAGCCCCGGACAGGGTGGGATGAACACTGAAGCTTTCTTT	CASSPGQGGMNTEAFF
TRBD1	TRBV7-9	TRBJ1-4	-	TGTGCCAGCAGTAACAGGGGAGGAAATGAAAAACTGTTTTTT	CASSNRGGNEKLFF
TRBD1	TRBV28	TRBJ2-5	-	TGTGCCAGCAGTATACCGACAGGGAGAATGAAAGAGACCCAGTACTTC	CASSIPTGRMKETQYF
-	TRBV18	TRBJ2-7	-	TGTGCCAGCTCACCATATTCCGGGACAAATGTCGCCGAGCAGTACTTC	CASSPYSGTNVAEQYF
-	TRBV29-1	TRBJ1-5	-	TGCAGCGTTAGCAGTTCTAATCAGCCCCAGCATTTT	CSVSSSNQPQHF
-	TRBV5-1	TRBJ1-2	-	TGCGCCAGCAGCTCCCTAGGGGCAGATAACTATGGCTACACCTTC	CASSSLGADNYGYTF
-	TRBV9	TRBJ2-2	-	TGTGCCAGCAGCGTAGGCCCCCAGAGCGGGGAGCTGTTTTTT	CASSVGPQSGELFF
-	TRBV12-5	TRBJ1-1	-	TGTGCTAGTGGCCTCTTCGAGGCCGCTGAAGCTTTCTTT	CASGLFEAAEAFF
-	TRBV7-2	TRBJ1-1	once	TGTGCCAGCAGCTTAGCAGGGCTTGAAGCTTTCTTT	CASSLAGLEAFF
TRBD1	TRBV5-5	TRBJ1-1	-	TGTGCCAGCAGCCCCCAAGACAGGGTTGTCACTGAAGCTTTCTTT	CASSPQDRVVTEAFF
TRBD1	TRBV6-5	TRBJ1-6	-	TGTGCCAGCAGAAACAGGGGTGCTAATTCACCCCTCCACTTT	CASRNRGANSPLHF
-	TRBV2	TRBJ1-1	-	TGTGCCAGCAGTGAACCGCAGGAAAGTTTGAACACTGAAGCTTTCTTT	CASSEPQESLNTEAFF
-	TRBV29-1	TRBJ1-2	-	TGCAGCGTTGAAGGCCTCTCGTCGGGTTATGGCTACACCTTC	CSVEGLSSGYGYTF
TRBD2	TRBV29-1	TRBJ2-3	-	TGCAGCGCACTACGGGGGGTAGGCACAGATACGCAGTATTTT	CSALRGVGTDTQYF
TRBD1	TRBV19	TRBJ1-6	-	TGTGCCAGTAGTATGAGGGACAGGGATTCACCCCTCCACTTT	CASSMRDRDSPLHF
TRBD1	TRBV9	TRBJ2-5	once	TGTGCCAGCAGCAACCCGGGACAGACTCAAGAGACCCAGTACTTC	CASSNPGQTQETQYF
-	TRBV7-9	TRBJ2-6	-	TGTGCCAGCAGCTTAGCGATGGGCTCTGGGGCCAACGTCCTGACTTTC	CASSLAMGSGANVLTF
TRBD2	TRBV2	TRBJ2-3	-	TGTGCCAGCAACGGACTAGCGGGGCCCGGCACAGATACGCAGTATTTT	CASNGLAGPGTDTQYF
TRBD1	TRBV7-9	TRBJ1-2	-	TGTGCCAGCAGCTTTACTTTCAAACAGGGGGACTATGGCTACACCTTC	CASSFTFKQGDYGYTF